The present T cell receptor (beta chain) was sequenced within a study of shared clonotypes between healthy human individuals. Broader study findings: Clonotypes which were not shared had lower generation probabilities than clonotypes that all four donors shared.

Sequencing used immunoSEQ multiplex PCR; TCRdb keeps in-frame clones, though not all of them. This sample has just over 2,000,000 clones, with 85% to 95% found just once. About this clone: Antigen: not known.

Sequences were obtained from naive CD4+ T cells sorted from blood. Subset of the sample: CD45RA+ positively selected. The receptor comes from a man younger than 30 in good health.

CDR3 region: CSVTRDTSSYEQYF. Here the CDR3 DNA reads TGCAGCGTTACCCGGGACACAAGCTCCTACGAGCAGTACTTC. This chain links TRBV29-1 with TRBJ2-7, with D perhaps TRBD1 (6 bases). CDR1 is SQVTM, CDR2 ANQGSEA, per germline. Trimming removed 5 bases at V and 0 bases at J, with 14 bases between. The CDR3 contains 14 residues.